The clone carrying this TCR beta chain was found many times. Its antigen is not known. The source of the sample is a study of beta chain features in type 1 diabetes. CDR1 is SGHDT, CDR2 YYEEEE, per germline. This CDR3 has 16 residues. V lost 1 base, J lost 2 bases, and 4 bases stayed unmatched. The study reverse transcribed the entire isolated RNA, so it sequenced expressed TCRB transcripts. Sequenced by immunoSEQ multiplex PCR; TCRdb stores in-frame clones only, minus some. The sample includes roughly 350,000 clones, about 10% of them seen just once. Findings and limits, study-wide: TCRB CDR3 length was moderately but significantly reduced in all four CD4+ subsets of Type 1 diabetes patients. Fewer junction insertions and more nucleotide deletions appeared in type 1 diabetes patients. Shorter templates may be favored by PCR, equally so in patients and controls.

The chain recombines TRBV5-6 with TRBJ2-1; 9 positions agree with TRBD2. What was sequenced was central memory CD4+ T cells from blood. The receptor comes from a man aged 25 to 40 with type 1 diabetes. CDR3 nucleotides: TGTGCCAGCAGCTTGTATGCGGGAGGGGCCTACAATGAGCAGTTCTTC. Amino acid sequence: CASSLYAGGAYNEQFF.